A selection of T cell receptor beta chains follows, all from one sample in a study of T cells in Graves' hyperthyroidism and ophthalmopathy. MiXCR, run by TCRdb on the multiplex PCR reads, gives a single entry per CDR3 protein. The sample has approximately 430,000 distinct CDR3 sequences, around a sixth seen once. Sequencing was done on a sample of blood. These receptors all come from a woman aged 18-29 years with Graves' hyperthyroidism. Both conserved end residues are part of each CDR3. The D gene is left open where the match is weak. Clone size, where shown, is once, few, many, or a class for clones that have expanded.

-	TRBV20-1	-	TRBJ2-1	TGCAGTGCTAGAGATCCCCCCGATAATGAGCAGTTCTTC	CSARDPPDNEQFF
-	TRBV19	few	TRBJ2-1	TGTGCCAGTAGTACCCGGGACGGAGTCTACAATGAGCAGTTCTTC	CASSTRDGVYNEQFF
-	TRBV19	-	TRBJ1-1	TGTGCCAGTAGTATTATAGAAGTTTCAGGGGTGAACACTGAAGCTTTCTTT	CASSIIEVSGVNTEAFF
TRBD2	TRBV6-1	many	TRBJ2-3	TGTGCCAGCACCCCGTGGACTAGCGGGAGCACAGATACGCAGTATTTT	CASTPWTSGSTDTQYF
TRBD1	TRBV12-3/TRBV12-4	-	TRBJ1-2	TGTGCCAGCAGTCCGTCCGGGACAGCTCGCTACACCTTC	CASSPSGTARYTF
TRBD2	TRBV19	-	TRBJ2-1	TGTGCCAGTAGTATGCGCGGGAGGGTTTACGAGCAGTTCTTC	CASSMRGRVYEQFF
-	TRBV9	-	TRBJ2-3	TGTGCCAGCAGCGTAGACCTTGGGGGCTACGGGGGCACAGATACGCAGTATTTT	CASSVDLGGYGGTDTQYF
TRBD2	TRBV11-3	many	TRBJ2-5	TGTGCCAGCAGCTCCCGGACTAGCGGGAGTGAGACCCAGTACTTC	CASSSRTSGSETQYF
TRBD1	TRBV20-1	many	TRBJ1-1	TGCAGTGCTGGGGGAGGGGGCCGGGTAACTGAAGCTTTCTTT	CSAGGGGRVTEAFF
-	TRBV3-1	many	TRBJ2-5	TGTGCCAGCAGCCAAGGAATTAAGGGAGAGACCCAGTACTTC	CASSQGIKGETQYF
TRBD1	TRBV27	many	TRBJ1-1	TGTGCCAGCACCCTTTATGGTATCGGACAGGGGTCGAACACTGAAGCTTTCTTT	CASTLYGIGQGSNTEAFF
-	TRBV6-1	many	TRBJ2-7	TGTGCCAGCAGTTACGGGGCGGGGAGCTCCTACGAGCAGTACTTC	CASSYGAGSSYEQYF
TRBD2	TRBV5-6	few	TRBJ2-1	TGTGCCAGCAGCCCACCGACTAGCGGCAATGAGCAGTTCTTC	CASSPPTSGNEQFF
TRBD1	TRBV19	-	TRBJ2-7	TGTGCCAGTAGTATACGTCATGGGACAGGCATCTCCTACGAGCAGTACTTC	CASSIRHGTGISYEQYF
TRBD2	TRBV20-1	many	TRBJ2-7	TGCAGTGCTACCCCGATAACGGGACTAGCGGGGGTTGAGCAGTACTTC	CSATPITGLAGVEQYF
TRBD1	TRBV5-6	-	TRBJ2-6	TGTGCCAGCAGCTTGCCGGGACAGCGCTCTGGGGCCAACGTCCTGACTTTC	CASSLPGQRSGANVLTF
-	TRBV27	-	TRBJ1-5	TGTGCCAGCAGTTTAAAGGGGTTAAATCAGCCCCAGCATTTT	CASSLKGLNQPQHF
-	TRBV5-1	-	TRBJ1-5	TGCGCCAGCAGCCGGGACGGGGGGGATTATCAGCCCCAGCATTTT	CASSRDGGDYQPQHF
-	TRBV6-1	many	TRBJ1-5	TGTGCCAGCACTAGGGGGGAGGTGGGACAGCCCCAGCATTTT	CASTRGEVGQPQHF
TRBD2	TRBV5-1	many	TRBJ2-3	TGCGCCAGCAGCTTGGTGGCGGGGGGGCGTGTAGATACGCAGTATTTT	CASSLVAGGRVDTQYF
-	TRBV5-1	many	TRBJ1-1	TGTGCCAGCAGTTGGGGGAACACTGAAGCTTTCTTT	CASSWGNTEAFF
-	TRBV6-1	many	TRBJ1-1	TGTGCCAGCAGTCCCAGGGAGGGCACTGAAGCTTTCTTT	CASSPREGTEAFF
-	TRBV20-1	many	TRBJ1-1	TGCAGTGCTAGGGCTGCTGGGGCTTTGAGGGGCGAAGCTTTCTTT	CSARAAGALRGEAFF
-	TRBV2	-	TRBJ2-4	TGTGCCAGCCTGCTAGAGGCCAAAAACATTCAGTACTTC	CASLLEAKNIQYF
-	TRBV14	few	TRBJ1-2	TGTGCCAGCAGCCCCCATTGGGGTAACTATGGCTACACCTTC	CASSPHWGNYGYTF
-	TRBV3-1	few	TRBJ1-1	TGTGCCCCCGCGCGGGGGAGCACTGAAGCTTTCTTT	CAPARGSTEAFF
-	TRBV6-1	-	TRBJ2-5	TGTGCCAGCAGGATCTACAGGTCGGGTCAAGAGACCCAGTACTTC	CASRIYRSGQETQYF
-	TRBV19	few	TRBJ1-2	TGTGCCAGTAGGTCAGCGGGGGCCCGCACGTCTTCCTATGGCTACACCTTC	CASRSAGARTSSYGYTF
-	TRBV19	-	TRBJ1-5	TGTGCCAGTAGTGAGGACGGTTATAGCAATCAGCCCCAGCATTTT	CASSEDGYSNQPQHF
TRBD1	TRBV4-3	-	TRBJ1-1	TGCGCCAGCAGCCAAGAGCGAGGGGGCAATTTGAACACTGAAGCTTTCTTT	CASSQERGGNLNTEAFF
-	TRBV4-3	-	TRBJ2-7	TGCGCCAGCAGCCAAGATGTCGGAGGGGCGGATTCCTACGAGCAGTACTTC	CASSQDVGGADSYEQYF
-	TRBV12-3/TRBV12-4	few	TRBJ2-3	TGTGCCAGCAACAAACCCAGGGGCGGGTCTGGCACAGATACGCAGTATTTT	CASNKPRGGSGTDTQYF
-	TRBV6-2/TRBV6-3	many	TRBJ2-6	TGTGCCAGCAGTTTCCGACACTCTGGGGCCAACGTCCTGACTTTC	CASSFRHSGANVLTF
-	TRBV18	-	TRBJ2-1	TGTGCCAGCTCACCTAGGACTGGCTTCAAATCGGGGGAGCAGTTCTTC	CASSPRTGFKSGEQFF
-	TRBV18	-	TRBJ2-7	TGTGCCAGCTCACAGGAGACAGGCTACGAGCAGTACTTC	CASSQETGYEQYF
-	TRBV4-3	-	TRBJ1-2	TGCGCCAGCAGCCAACAGACAGCGGGTTATGGCTACACCTTC	CASSQQTAGYGYTF
-	TRBV9	-	TRBJ1-1	TGTGCCAGCAGCCCTCGGGTCGGACCTACCTCGTTAAAAGCTTTCTTT	CASSPRVGPTSLKAFF
TRBD1	TRBV10-3	-	TRBJ1-4	TGTGCCATCAGTGCGGACAGGGGAACTAATGAAAAACTGTTTTTT	CAISADRGTNEKLFF
-	TRBV6-1	-	TRBJ1-5	TGTGCCAGCAGAAACAGGGACCAGCCCCAGCATTTT	CASRNRDQPQHF
TRBD2	TRBV11-3	many	TRBJ2-1	TGTGCCAGCAGCTTAGAAGAGCGGGAGCACTCCTACAATGAGCAGTTCTTC	CASSLEEREHSYNEQFF
-	TRBV9	-	TRBJ1-1	TGTGCCAGCAGCGTAGCCCCGAAGGTGGGGCAGGGAAACACTGAAGCTTTCTTT	CASSVAPKVGQGNTEAFF
-	TRBV10-3	many	TRBJ2-7	TGTGCCATCGCCCTCTTCAGGGGTCTCTCCTACGAGCAGTACTTC	CAIALFRGLSYEQYF
TRBD2	TRBV7-3	many	TRBJ2-3	TGTGCCAGCAGCTTAGCGGGGGGGCTAGATACGCAGTATTTT	CASSLAGGLDTQYF
-	TRBV6-5	few	TRBJ2-6	TGTGCCAGCAGTTACCGGCCGGGGACGGGGGCCAACGTCCTGACTTTC	CASSYRPGTGANVLTF
-	TRBV11-2	many	TRBJ1-1	TGTGCCAGCAGCACGGGGAGTTATAACACTGAAGCTTTCTTT	CASSTGSYNTEAFF